Following are 10 T cell receptor beta chains from one sample sequenced in a study of blood T cell repertoires in COVID-19 (TCRdb year 2020). Library construction relied on the immunoSEQ multiplex PCR assay. As stored in TCRdb, this immuneACCESS dataset retains in-frame rearrangements with V and J assigned. A fraction of the clones does not appear; measured against another copy, unresolved V genes explain less than half of the discrepancy, and the remainder lacks a known reason. The sample includes roughly 250,000 clones, with about 80% observed a single time. The ten biggest clones cover approximately 4.8% of the sample. The sample taken for sequencing was peripheral blood. The receptors were sampled from a man aged 45-65 years with active or convalescent COVID-19.

Comments on this clone: An end of the junction does not agree with germline; a read error may underlie this. The rearrangement uses TRBV6-5 and TRBJ2-1; 7 bases agree with TRBD1. This CDR3 has 14 residues. Germline V lookup: CDR1 MNHEY, CDR2 SVGAGI. CDR3 coding DNA: TGTGCCAGCAATTACAGGGGCACGTTCGATGAGCAGTTCTTC. Amino acid sequence: CASNYRGTFDEQFF.

The V and J genes are TRBV20-1 and TRBJ2-7; TRBD1 aligns across 7 bases. V lost 0 bases and J lost 12; bases outside the gene matches: 5. Germline V lookup: CDR1 DFQATT, CDR2 SNEGSKA (reference sequence). The CDR3 contains 11 residues. CDR3 protein: CSARDGGQRYF. The CDR3 bases are TGCAGTGCTAGAGATGGGGGACAGCGGTACTTC.

V and J are TRBV4-3 and TRBJ1-4; D is possibly TRBD1 (6 bases). The length of the CDR3 is 16 residues. Germline V gene data show CDR1 as LGHNA and CDR2 as YSLEER. Between the trimmed V and J ends, which lost 8 bases and 0 bases, there was a span of 16 bases. In nucleotides, the CDR3 is TGCGCCAGCGCTTGGGGACAAGCTGCAACTAATGAAAAACTGTTTTTT. It translates to CASAWGQAATNEKLFF.

V gene TRBV10-3 combines with J gene TRBJ2-1; maybe TRBD2 (5 bases). CDR1 and CDR2 from the germline V gene are ENHRY and SYGVKD. Trimming took off 10 bases at V and 4 bases at J, with 14 bases between the two ends. The CDR3 covers 13 residues. The chain's CDR3 is CATGMSGYNEQFF. CDR3 DNA sequence: TGTGCCACCGGGATGTCGGGTTACAATGAGCAGTTCTTC.

The V and J genes are TRBV7-3 and TRBJ2-5; TRBD2 matches 15 bases. J gave up 5 bases and V 5 bases, and 9 bases lay outside the gene matches. The CDR3 has 17 residues. Germline V gene lookup returns CDR1 SGHTA and CDR2 FQGTGA. CDR3 amino acids: CASSTYGLAGGQETQYF. The CDR3 DNA reads TGTGCCAGCAGCACCTACGGACTAGCGGGGGGGCAGGAGACCCAGTACTTC. Supplemented by reference TRBV7-3 and TRBJ2-5, the full variable domain reads GAGVSQTPSNKVTEKGKYVELRCDPISGHTALYWYRQSLGQGPEFLIYFQGTGAADDSGLPNDRFFAVRPEGSVSTLKIQRTERGDSAVYLCASSTYGLAGGQETQYFGPGTRLLVL.

This chain joins TRBV4-1 and TRBJ1-3, with a tentative D call TRBD1 (5 bases). This CDR3 contains 16 residues. With 1 base removed from V and 0 bases from J, the gap between germline ends came to 10 bases. Germline CDR1 and CDR2: MGHRA and YSYEKL. As DNA, the CDR3 is TGCGCCAGCAGCCAAGGACCCCAGGGCTCTGGAAACACCATATATTTT. It translates to CASSQGPQGSGNTIYF.

This clone occurred once. The chain links TRBV30 to TRBJ1-1, with D possibly being TRBD1 (5 bases). Trimming removed 4 bases from V and 2 bases from J, with 14 bases in between. Germline V lookup: CDR1 GTSNPN, CDR2 SVGIG (reference sequence). The CDR3 spans 14 residues. The DNA of the CDR3 is TGTGCCTGGATCTTGAGACGGACAAACACTGAAGCTTTCTTT. Protein sequence: CAWILRRTNTEAFF. Drawing the rest from reference TRBV30 and TRBJ1-1, the complete variable domain is SQTIHQWPATLVQPVGSPLSLECTVEGTSNPNLYWYRQAAGRGLQLLFYSVGIGQISSEVPQNLSASRPQDRQFILSSKKLLLSDSGFYLCAWILRRTNTEAFFGQGTRLTVV.

The chain links TRBV4-3 to TRBJ1-5; no clear D. Germline CDR1 LGHNA, CDR2 YSLEER. This CDR3 contains 13 residues. Deletions cut 0 bases from V and 5 bases from J, with 5 bases between. This CDR3 reads CASSQDRDQPQHF. CDR3 sequence (DNA): TGCGCCAGCAGCCAAGACCGAGATCAGCCCCAGCATTTT.

This clone occurred a few times. The gene calls are TRBV5-4 and TRBJ1-3, with 9 bases fitting TRBD1. Looked up from germline, CDR1 is SGHNT and CDR2 is YYREEE (reference sequence). CDR3 length: 17 amino acids. The trim removed 2 bases at V and 8 bases at J, leaving 14 bases unmatched. The CDR3 DNA is TGTGCCAGCAGCTTAGGGGGACAGGGACCCCTCGGGGACACCATATATTTT. It encodes CASSLGGQGPLGDTIYF.

The rearrangement links TRBV3-1 (or the pseudogene TRBV3-2) to TRBJ2-7; D not resolved. Germline-derived CDR1 and CDR2 are LGHDT and YNNKEL (reference sequence). Trimming took 6 bases from V and 1 from J, leaving 16 bases between them. The CDR3 is 15 amino acids. CDR3 sequence: CASSPWPGRSYEQYF. The CDR3 region has the DNA TGTGCCAGCAGTCCATGGCCAGGCAGGTCCTACGAGCAGTACTTC.